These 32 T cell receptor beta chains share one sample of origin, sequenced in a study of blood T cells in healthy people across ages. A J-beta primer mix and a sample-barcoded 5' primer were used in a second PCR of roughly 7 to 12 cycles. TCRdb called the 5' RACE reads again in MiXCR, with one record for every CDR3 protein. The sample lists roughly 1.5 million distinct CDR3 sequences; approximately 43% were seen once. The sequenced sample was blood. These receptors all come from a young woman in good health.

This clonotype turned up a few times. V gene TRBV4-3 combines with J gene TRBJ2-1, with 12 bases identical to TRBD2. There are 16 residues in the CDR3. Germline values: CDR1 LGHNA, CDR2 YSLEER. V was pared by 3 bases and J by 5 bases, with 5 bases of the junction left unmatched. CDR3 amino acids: CASSQASGGVDNEQFF. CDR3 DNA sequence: TGCGCCAGCAGCCAGGCTAGCGGGGGGGTAGACAATGAGCAGTTCTTC.

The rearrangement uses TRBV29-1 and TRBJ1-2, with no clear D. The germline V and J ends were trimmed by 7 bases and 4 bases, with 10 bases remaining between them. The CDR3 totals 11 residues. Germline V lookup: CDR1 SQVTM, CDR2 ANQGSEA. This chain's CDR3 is CSAKDRYGYTF. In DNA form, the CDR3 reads TGCAGCGCTAAGGACCGCTATGGCTACACCTTC.

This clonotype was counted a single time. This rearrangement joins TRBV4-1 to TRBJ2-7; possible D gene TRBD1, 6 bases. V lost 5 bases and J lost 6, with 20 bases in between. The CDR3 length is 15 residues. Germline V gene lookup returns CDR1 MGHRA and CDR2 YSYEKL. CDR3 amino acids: CASSGTPRAICEQYF. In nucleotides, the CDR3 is TGCGCCAGCAGCGGGACACCAAGAGCAATATGCGAGCAGTACTTC.

Written as DNA, the CDR3 is TGTGCCAGCAGCCCCCAGGCAGGGAAGAAGACCCAGTACTTC. This sequence encodes CASSPQAGKKTQYF. The chain has TRBV3-1 and TRBJ2-5; D is perhaps TRBD1 (5 bases). The CDR3 consists of 14 residues. V was shortened by 4 bases and J by 6 bases, with 15 bases between the two germline ends. Germline V gives CDR1 LGHDT, CDR2 YNNKEL (reference sequence).

As DNA, the CDR3 is TGCAGCGTTGAAGTAACAGCCTACTCAACTGGCTACACCTTC. Residues: CSVEVTAYSTGYTF. V and J are TRBV29-1 and TRBJ1-2; D gene uncertain. The V end lost 1 base, the J end lost 7 bases, and 16 bases lay between the germline ends. The CDR3 totals 14 residues. The germline V gene has CDR1 SQVTM and CDR2 ANQGSEA.

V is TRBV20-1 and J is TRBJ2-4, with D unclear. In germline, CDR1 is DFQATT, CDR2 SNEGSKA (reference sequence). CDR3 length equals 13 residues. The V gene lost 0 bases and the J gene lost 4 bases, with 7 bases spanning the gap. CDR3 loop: CSARDLGKNIQYF. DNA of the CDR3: TGCAGTGCTAGAGATCTAGGGAAAAACATTCAGTACTTC.

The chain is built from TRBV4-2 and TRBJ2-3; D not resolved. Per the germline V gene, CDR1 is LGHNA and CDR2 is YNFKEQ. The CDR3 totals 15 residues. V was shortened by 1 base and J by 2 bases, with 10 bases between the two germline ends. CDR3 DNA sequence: TGTGCCAGCAGCCAAGCTGGGTCCTTCACAGATACGCAGTATTTT. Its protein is CASSQAGSFTDTQYF.

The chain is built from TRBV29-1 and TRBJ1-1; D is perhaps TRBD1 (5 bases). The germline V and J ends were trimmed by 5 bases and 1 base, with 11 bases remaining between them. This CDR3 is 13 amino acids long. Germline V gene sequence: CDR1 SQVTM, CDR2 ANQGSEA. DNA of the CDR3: TGCAGCGTTAGTGGGGGGTCGAACACTGAAGCTTTCTTT. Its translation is CSVSGGSNTEAFF.

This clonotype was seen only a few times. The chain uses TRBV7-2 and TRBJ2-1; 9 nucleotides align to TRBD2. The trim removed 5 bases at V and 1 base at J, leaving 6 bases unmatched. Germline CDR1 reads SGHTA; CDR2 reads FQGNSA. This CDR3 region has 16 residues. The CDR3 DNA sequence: TGTGCCAGCAGCCTTAGCGGGAGTTTGTCCTACAATGAGCAGTTCTTC. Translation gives CASSLSGSLSYNEQFF.

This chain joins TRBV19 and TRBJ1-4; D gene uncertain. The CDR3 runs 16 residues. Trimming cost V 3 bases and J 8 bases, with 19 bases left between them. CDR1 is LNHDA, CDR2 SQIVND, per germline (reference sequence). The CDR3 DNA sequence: TGTGCCAGTAGTATCCGAGGGCCCCTTCCAGAGGAAAAACTGTTTTTT. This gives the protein CASSIRGPLPEEKLFF.

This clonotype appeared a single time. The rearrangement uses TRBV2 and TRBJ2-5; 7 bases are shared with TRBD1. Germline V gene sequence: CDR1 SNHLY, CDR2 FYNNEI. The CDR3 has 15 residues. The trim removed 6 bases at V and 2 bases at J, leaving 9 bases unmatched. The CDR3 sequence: CASSQSQTGQETQYF. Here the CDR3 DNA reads TGTGCCAGCAGCCAATCTCAGACAGGGCAAGAGACCCAGTACTTC.

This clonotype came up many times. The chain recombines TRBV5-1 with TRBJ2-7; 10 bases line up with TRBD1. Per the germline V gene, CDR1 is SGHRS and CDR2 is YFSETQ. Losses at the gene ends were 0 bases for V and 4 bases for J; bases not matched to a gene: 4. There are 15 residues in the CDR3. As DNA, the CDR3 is TGCGCCAGCAGCTTGGCGACAGGGGGCAGTTACGAGCAGTACTTC. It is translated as CASSLATGGSYEQYF.

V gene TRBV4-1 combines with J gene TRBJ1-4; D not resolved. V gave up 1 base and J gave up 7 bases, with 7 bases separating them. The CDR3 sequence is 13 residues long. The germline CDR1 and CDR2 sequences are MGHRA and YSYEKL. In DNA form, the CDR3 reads TGCGCCAGCAGCCAAGGGCTCCTTGAAAAACTGTTTTTT. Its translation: CASSQGLLEKLFF.

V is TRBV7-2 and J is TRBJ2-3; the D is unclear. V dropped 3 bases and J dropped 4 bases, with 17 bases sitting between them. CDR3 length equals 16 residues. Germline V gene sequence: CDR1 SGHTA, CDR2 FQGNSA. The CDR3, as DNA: TGTGCCAGCAGCTTTACTCCCAACTTTATGCCAGATACGCAGTATTTT. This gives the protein CASSFTPNFMPDTQYF.

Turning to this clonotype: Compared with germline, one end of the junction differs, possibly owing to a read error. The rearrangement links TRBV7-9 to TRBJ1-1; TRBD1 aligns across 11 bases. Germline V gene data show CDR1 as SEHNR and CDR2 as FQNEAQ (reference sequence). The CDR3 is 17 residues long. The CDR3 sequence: CASGLAWTGGFNTEAFF. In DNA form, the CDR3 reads TGTGCCAGCGGCTTAGCGTGGACAGGGGGCTTTAACACTGAAGCTTTCTTT.

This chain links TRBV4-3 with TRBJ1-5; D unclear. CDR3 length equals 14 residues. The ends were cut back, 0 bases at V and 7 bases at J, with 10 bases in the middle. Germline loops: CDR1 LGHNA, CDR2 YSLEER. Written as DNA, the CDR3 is TGCGCCAGCAGCCAAGATTGGCACACACAGCCCCAGCATTTT. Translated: CASSQDWHTQPQHF.

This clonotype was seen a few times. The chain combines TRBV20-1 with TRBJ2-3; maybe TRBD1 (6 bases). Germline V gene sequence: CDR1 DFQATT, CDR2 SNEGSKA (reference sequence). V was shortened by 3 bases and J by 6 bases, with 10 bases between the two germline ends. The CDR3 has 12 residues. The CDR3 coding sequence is TGCAGTGCTAGGGCGAGGGGGGATACGCAGTATTTT. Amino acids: CSARARGDTQYF.

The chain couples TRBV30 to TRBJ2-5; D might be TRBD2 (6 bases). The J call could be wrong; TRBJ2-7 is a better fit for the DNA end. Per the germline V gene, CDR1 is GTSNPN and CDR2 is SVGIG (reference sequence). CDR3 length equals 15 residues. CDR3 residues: CAWSARLDVFDEQYF. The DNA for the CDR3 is TGTGCCTGGAGTGCCCGACTAGATGTTTTCGACGAGCAGTACTTC.

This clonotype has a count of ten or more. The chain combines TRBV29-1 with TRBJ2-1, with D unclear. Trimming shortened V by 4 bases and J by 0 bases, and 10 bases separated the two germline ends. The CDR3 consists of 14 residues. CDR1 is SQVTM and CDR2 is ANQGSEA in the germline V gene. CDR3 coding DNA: TGCAGCGTTGCGGCCGCCAGCTCCTACAATGAGCAGTTCTTC. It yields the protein CSVAAASSYNEQFF.

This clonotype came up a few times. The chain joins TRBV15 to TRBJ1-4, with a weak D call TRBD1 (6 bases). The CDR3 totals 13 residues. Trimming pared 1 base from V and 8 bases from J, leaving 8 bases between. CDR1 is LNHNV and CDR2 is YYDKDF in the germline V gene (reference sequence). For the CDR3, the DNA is TGTGCCACCAGCAGAGCAGGGACAGAAAAACTGTTTTTT. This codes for CATSRAGTEKLFF.

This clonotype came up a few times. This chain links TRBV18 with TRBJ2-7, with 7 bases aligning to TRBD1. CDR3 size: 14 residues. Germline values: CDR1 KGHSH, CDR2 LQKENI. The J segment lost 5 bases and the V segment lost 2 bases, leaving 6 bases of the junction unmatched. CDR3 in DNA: TGTGCCAGCTCACCAGCTGGGACAGCTCACGAGCAGTACTTC. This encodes CASSPAGTAHEQYF.

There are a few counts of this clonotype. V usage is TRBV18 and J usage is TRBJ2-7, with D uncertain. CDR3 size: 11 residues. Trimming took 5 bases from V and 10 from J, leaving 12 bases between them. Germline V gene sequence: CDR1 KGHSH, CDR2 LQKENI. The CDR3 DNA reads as TGTGCCAGCTCAGAAGGGATCGATCAGTACTTC. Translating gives CASSEGIDQYF.

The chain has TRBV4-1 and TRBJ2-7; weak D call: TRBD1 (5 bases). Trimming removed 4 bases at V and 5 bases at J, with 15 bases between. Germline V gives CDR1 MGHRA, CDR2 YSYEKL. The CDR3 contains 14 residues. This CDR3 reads CASSLGAGGDEQYF. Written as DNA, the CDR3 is TGCGCCAGCAGCCTAGGGGCAGGTGGCGACGAGCAGTACTTC.

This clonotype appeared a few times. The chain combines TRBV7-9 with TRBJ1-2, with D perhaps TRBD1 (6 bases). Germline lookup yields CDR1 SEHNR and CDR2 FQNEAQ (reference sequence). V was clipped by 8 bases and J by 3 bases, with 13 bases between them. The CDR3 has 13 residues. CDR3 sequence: CASAQGYHYGYTF. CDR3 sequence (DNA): TGTGCCAGCGCACAGGGTTACCACTATGGCTACACCTTC. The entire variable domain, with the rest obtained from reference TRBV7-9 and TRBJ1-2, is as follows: DTGVSQNPRHKITKRGQNVTFRCDPISEHNRLYWYRQTLGQGPEFLTYFQNEAQLEKSRLLSDRFSAERPKGSFSTLEIQRTEQGDSAMYLCASAQGYHYGYTFGSGTRLTVV.

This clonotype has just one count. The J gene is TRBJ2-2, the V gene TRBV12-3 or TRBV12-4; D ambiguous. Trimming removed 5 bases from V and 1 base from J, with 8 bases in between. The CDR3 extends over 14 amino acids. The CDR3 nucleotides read TGTGCCAGCAGTCCCCTTTTGAACACCGGGGAGCTGTTTTTT. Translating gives CASSPLLNTGELFF.

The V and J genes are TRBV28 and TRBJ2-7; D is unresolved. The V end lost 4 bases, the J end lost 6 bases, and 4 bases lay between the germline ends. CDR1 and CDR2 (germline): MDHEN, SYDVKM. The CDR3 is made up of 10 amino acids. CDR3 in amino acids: CASSSREQYF. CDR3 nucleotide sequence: TGTGCCAGCAGTTCACGCGAGCAGTACTTC.

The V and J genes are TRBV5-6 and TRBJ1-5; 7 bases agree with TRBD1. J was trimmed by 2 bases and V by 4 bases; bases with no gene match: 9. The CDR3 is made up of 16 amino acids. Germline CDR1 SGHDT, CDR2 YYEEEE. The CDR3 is CASSIKQGKGNQPQHF. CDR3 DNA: TGTGCCAGCAGCATAAAACAGGGGAAAGGCAATCAGCCCCAGCATTTT.

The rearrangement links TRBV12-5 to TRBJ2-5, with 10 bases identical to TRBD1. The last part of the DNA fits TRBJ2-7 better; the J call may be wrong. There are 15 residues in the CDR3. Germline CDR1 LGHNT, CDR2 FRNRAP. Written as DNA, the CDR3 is TGTGCTAGTGGTTCGCACGGGACAGGGGTCAACGAGCAGTACTTC. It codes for CASGSHGTGVNEQYF.

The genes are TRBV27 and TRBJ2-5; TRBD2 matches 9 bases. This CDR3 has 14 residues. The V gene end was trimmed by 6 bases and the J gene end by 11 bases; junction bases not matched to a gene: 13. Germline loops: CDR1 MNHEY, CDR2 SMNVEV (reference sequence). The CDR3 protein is CASRELAGDSKQYF. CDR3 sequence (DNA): TGTGCCAGCAGGGAACTAGCGGGTGACTCCAAGCAGTACTTC.

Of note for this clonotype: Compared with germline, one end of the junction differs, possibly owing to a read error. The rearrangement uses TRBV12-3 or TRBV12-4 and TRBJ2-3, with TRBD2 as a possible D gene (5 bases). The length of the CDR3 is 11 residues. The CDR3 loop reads CTSSSPGTRYF. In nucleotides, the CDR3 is TGTACCAGCAGTTCCCCGGGAACGCGGTATTTT.

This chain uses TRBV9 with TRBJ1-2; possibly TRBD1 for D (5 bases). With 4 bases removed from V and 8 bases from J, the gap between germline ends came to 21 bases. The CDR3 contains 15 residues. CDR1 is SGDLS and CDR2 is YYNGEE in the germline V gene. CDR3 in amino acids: CASSLLEGSPRGYTF. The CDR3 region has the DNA TGTGCCAGCAGCCTCCTCGAGGGGTCGCCAAGGGGCTACACCTTC.

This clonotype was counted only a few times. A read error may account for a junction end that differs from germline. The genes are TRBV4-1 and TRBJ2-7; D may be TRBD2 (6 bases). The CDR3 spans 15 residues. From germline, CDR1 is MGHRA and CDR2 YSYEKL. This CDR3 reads CASSQVTLRDAEQYF. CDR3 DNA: TGCGCCAGCAGTCAAGTAACTTTGCGGGATGCCGAGCAGTACTTC.